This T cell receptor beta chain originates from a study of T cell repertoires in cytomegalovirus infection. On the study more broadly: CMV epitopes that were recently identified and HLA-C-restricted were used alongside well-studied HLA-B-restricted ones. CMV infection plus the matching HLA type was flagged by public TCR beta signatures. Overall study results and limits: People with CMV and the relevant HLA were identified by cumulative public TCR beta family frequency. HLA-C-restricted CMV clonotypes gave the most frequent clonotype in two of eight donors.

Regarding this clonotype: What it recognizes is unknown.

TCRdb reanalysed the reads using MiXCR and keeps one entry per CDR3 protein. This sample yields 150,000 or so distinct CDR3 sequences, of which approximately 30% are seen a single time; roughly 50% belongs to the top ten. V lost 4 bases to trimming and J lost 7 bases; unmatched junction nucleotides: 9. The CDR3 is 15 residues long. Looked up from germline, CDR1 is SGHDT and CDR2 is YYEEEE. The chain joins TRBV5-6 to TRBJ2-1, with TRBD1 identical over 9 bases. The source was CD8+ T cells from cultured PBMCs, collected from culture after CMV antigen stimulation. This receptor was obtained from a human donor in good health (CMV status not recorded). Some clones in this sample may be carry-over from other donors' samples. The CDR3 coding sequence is TGTGCCAGCAGCCCGGGCCGACAGGGGGAGAATGAGCAGTTCTTC. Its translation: CASSPGRQGENEQFF.